The following is a TCR beta chain sequence with its context. The authors extracted at least 6 micrograms of total RNA per sample. Together with a sample-barcoded 5' primer, a J-beta primer mix was included in a second PCR lasting roughly 6 to 12 cycles. TCRdb processed the 5' RACE reads anew with MiXCR; each CDR3 protein has one entry. The sample includes some 1,500,000 distinct CDR3 sequences, about 45% of them seen just once. These data come from a study of blood T cells in healthy people across ages. V was pared by 4 bases and J by 0 bases, with 4 bases of the junction left unmatched. The germline V gene encodes CDR1 DFQATT and CDR2 SNEGSKA (reference sequence). The CDR3 consists of 16 residues.

The sample was blood. This clonotype was sampled from a woman between 18 and 29 years old in good health. This chain uses TRBV20-1 with TRBJ2-1; 12 nucleotides agree with TRBD2. The CDR3 loop is CSAKGLAGPSYNEQFF. In DNA form, the CDR3 reads TGCAGTGCTAAGGGACTAGCGGGCCCCTCCTACAATGAGCAGTTCTTC.